Included here is one T cell receptor beta chain sequence, with context. What this receptor recognizes is not known. The input lacks base qualities; no much larger clone sits a single base away. From the cysteine through the phenylalanine, the CDR3 covers 16 amino acids. Just CDR3 DNA is preserved here, 48 bases in frame from base 1. V is shortened by 6 bases, J by 0 bases, and the region joining them spans 17 bases. The germline V gene yields MNHNS for CDR1 and SASEGT for CDR2. The sample belongs to a study of T-cell reconstitution after alpha-beta-depleted transplantation in children (dated by TCRdb to about 2016). About the study as a whole: T-cell immune reconstitution after TCRalphabeta/CD19-depleted allogeneic hematopoietic cell transplantation in children was quantitatively tracked in the study by means of TCR repertoire profiling. Summary of the overall study and its limitations: In some patients, high TCRbeta diversity at day 60 was attributed to recipient T cells and intrathymic progenitors that had survived conditioning. Over the following months the frequencies of hyperexpanded clones went down, and after one year T-cell counts and TCRbeta diversity were mostly credited to newly produced T cells. The apparently early recovery of alphabetaT-cell counts about two months after transplant reportedly depended on only several hundred rapidly expanded clones that came from non-depleted graft cells.

What the treatment or condition label conveys for this sample: allogeneic hematopoietic cell transplantation with graft depleted of TCRalphabeta T cells and CD19 B cells. The children who served as transplant recipients had been given grafts of TCRalphabeta/CD19-depleted allogeneic hematopoietic cells. Preparation of the library involved PCR. Sequenced using an Illumina HiSeq 2500. Molecular barcoding was employed in the preparation of TCR libraries, with unique molecular identifiers being used to normalize TCRbeta repertoire quantification. TCRdb reworked the public reads: Q25 trimming with fastp, MiXCR clone assembly, productive beta chains retained. Rows with one shared CDR3 protein collapse into an entry with the most common genes and DNA. The table for this sample lists about a million distinct CDR3 sequences; about 31% of them were counted only once. Of the sample, about 28% is held by the ten largest clones.

The rearranged segments are TRBV6-1 and TRBJ1-1, and perhaps TRBD1 as D gene, on 6 matching bases. Sequences were derived from PBMCs, mostly from graft donor cells, sampled 360 days after TCRalphabeta/CD19-depleted stem cell transplant. The TCR sequence derives from a boy in the first two years of life who had a stem cell transplant for SCID, so the T cells may come from the graft donor. The CDR3 protein is CASSKGGGRLNTEAFF. In nucleotide form, the sequence is TGTGCCAGCAGCAAAGGGGGGGGGCGTTTGAACACTGAAGCTTTCTTT.